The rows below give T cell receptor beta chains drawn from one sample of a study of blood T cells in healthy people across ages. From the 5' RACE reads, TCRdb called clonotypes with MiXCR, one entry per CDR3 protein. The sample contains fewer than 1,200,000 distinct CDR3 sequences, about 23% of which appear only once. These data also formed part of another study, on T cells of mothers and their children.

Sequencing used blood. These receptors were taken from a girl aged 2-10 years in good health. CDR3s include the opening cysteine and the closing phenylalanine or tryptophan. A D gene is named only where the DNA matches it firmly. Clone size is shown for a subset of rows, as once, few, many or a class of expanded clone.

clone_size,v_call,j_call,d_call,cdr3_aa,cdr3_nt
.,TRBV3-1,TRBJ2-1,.,CASSQEVRGPYNEQFF,TGTGCCAGCAGCCAAGAAGTTAGGGGCCCCTACAATGAGCAGTTCTTC
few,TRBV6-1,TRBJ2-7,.,CASSMRPSWDGYEQYF,TGTGCCAGCAGTATGCGCCCTAGCTGGGATGGCTACGAGCAGTACTTC
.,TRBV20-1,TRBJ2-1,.,CSARGLRGEIDEQFF,TGCAGTGCTAGAGGTTTGAGGGGGGAAATTGATGAGCAGTTCTTC
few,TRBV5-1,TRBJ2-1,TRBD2,CASSPGLAELNEQFF,TGCGCCAGCAGCCCTGGACTAGCGGAACTTAATGAGCAGTTCTTC
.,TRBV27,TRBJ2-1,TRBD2,CASSILAGGDNEQFF,TGTGCCAGCAGTATACTAGCGGGAGGGGACAATGAGCAGTTCTTC
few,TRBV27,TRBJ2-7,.,CASDVYEQYF,TGTGCCAGCGACGTCTACGAGCAGTACTTC
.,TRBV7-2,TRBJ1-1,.,CASDSLGNTEAFF,TGTGCGAGCGACAGCTTAGGGAACACTGAAGCTTTCTTT
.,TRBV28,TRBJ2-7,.,CASSLKQGVSYEQYF,TGTGCCAGCAGTTTAAAGCAGGGAGTCTCCTACGAGCAGTACTTC
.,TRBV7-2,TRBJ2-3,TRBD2,CASSLVPSGSVSGTDTQYF,TGTGCCAGCAGCTTAGTCCCTAGCGGGAGTGTAAGCGGCACAGATACGCAGTATTTT
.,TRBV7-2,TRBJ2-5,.,CASSFYTLTQYF,TGTGCCAGCAGCTTCTATACCCTGACCCAGTACTTC
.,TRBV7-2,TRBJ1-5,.,CASSRDPSNQPQHF,TGTGCCAGCAGCCGGGACCCTAGCAATCAGCCCCAGCATTTT
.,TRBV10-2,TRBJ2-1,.,CASSDDTNRVNEQFF,TGCGCCAGCAGTGATGATACCAACAGGGTGAATGAGCAGTTCTTC
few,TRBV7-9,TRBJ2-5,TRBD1,CASRPGTARETQYF,TGTGCCAGCAGACCCGGGACAGCTAGAGAGACCCAGTACTTC
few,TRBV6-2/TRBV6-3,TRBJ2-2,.,CASSLIGPGELFF,TGTGCCAGCAGTTTGATTGGCCCCGGGGAGCTGTTTTTT
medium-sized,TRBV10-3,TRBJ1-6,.,CAISESTGSNSPLHF,TGTGCCATCAGTGAGTCGACCGGGTCAAATTCACCCCTCCACTTT
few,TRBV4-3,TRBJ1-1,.,CASSQDRIVPGTEAFF,TGCGCCAGCAGCCAAGATCGGATTGTCCCCGGCACTGAAGCTTTCTTT
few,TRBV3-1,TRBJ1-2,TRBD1,CASQRDRGGYGYTF,TGTGCCAGCCAACGCGACAGGGGGGGATATGGCTACACCTTC
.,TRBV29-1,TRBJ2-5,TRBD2,CSVDADTTSGRVFVETQYF,TGCAGCGTTGACGCGGATACGACTAGCGGGAGAGTATTTGTAGAGACCCAGTACTTC
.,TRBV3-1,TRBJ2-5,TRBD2,CATQLAGGETQYF,TGTGCCACCCAACTAGCGGGAGGTGAGACCCAGTACTTC
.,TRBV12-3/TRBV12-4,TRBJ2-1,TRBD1,CASSFPGQAYNEQFF,TGTGCCAGCAGTTTCCCGGGACAGGCCTACAATGAGCAGTTCTTC
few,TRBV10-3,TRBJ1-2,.,CAAAPSSIGGADGYTF,TGTGCCGCCGCCCCAAGTAGTATTGGAGGGGCAGATGGCTACACCTTC
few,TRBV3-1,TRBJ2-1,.,CASSQVYVGESYNEQFF,TGTGCCAGCAGCCAAGTTTACGTGGGAGAATCCTACAATGAGCAGTTCTTC
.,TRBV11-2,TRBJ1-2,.,CASSRGGQPNPYGYTF,TGTGCCAGCAGCCGAGGGGGGCAGCCTAACCCCTATGGCTACACCTTC
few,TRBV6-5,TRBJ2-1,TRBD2,CASSYSLYTSGRGRNEQFF,TGTGCCAGCAGTTACTCGCTGTATACTAGCGGGAGAGGACGCAATGAGCAGTTCTTC
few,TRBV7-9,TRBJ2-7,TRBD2,CASRLAGGAEEQYF,TGTGCCAGCAGATTGGCGGGAGGCGCTGAAGAGCAGTACTTC
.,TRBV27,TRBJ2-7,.,CASSETGLTYEQYF,TGTGCCAGCAGTGAAACAGGGTTGACCTACGAGCAGTACTTC
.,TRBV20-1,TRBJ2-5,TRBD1,CSARGQGTTFQETQYF,TGCAGTGCTAGAGGACAGGGAACGACCTTCCAAGAGACCCAGTACTTC
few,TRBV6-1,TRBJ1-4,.,CASSPWVGEKLFF,TGTGCCAGCAGCCCTTGGGTGGGAGAAAAACTGTTTTTT
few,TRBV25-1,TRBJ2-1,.,CASSEPRGEYNEQFF,TGTGCCAGCAGTGAACCCAGGGGGGAGTACAATGAGCAGTTCTTC
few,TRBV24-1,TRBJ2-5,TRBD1,CATSDWGTVQETQYF,TGTGCCACCAGTGATTGGGGGACAGTCCAAGAGACCCAGTACTTC
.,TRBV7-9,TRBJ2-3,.,CASSLISGLTDTQYF,TGTGCCAGCAGCTTAATTTCGGGACTCACAGATACGCAGTATTTT
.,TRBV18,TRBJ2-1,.,CASSPGSGQQGFEYRDVDEQFF,TGTGCCAGCTCACCAGGTTCAGGACAACAGGGTTTTGAGTACCGGGATGTGGATGAGCAGTTCTTC
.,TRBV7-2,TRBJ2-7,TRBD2,CASSSPGGTTYEQYF,TGTGCCAGCAGTTCTCCCGGGGGGACTACCTACGAGCAGTACTTC
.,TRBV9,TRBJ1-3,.,CASSADGPGQSSGNTIYF,TGTGCCAGCAGCGCAGATGGTCCAGGGCAGAGCTCTGGAAACACCATATATTTT
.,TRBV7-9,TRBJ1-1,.,CASSLGRQEGSEAFF,TGTGCCAGCAGCTTAGGGCGGCAAGAAGGATCTGAAGCTTTCTTT
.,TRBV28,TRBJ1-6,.,CASSLYQGASPLHF,TGTGCCAGCAGTTTATACCAGGGCGCCTCACCCCTCCACTTT
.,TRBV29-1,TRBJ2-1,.,CSVDMVSQLSYNEQFF,TGCAGCGTTGATATGGTGTCTCAGTTGTCCTACAATGAGCAGTTCTTC
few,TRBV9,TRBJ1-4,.,CASSVQGANPEKLFF,TGTGCCAGCAGCGTCCAAGGGGCGAATCCTGAAAAACTGTTTTTT
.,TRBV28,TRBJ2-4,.,CASTPGPYGDKNIQYF,TGTGCCAGCACCCCTGGTCCGTACGGTGACAAAAACATTCAGTACTTC
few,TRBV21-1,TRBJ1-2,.,CASSSTGASYGYTF,TGTGCCAGCAGCTCCACAGGGGCTTCCTATGGCTACACCTTC
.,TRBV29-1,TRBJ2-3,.,CSAWGQFPDTQYF,TGCAGCGCCTGGGGACAATTTCCAGATACGCAGTATTTT
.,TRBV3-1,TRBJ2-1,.,CASSPFRRGGAEQFF,TGTGCCAGCAGCCCCTTCCGCCGAGGGGGGGCGGAGCAGTTCTTC
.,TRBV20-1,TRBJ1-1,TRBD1,CSARSLDRVAEAFF,TGCAGTGCTAGGAGCCTGGACAGGGTTGCTGAAGCTTTCTTT
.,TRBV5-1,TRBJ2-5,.,CASSSGTVGETQYF,TGCGCCAGCAGCTCCGGGACGGTCGGAGAGACCCAGTACTTC
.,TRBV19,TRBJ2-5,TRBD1,CASSILFGTGIETQYF,TGTGCCAGTAGTATACTTTTCGGGACAGGGATAGAGACCCAGTACTTC
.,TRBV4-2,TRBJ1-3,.,CASSHAGDRPGNTIYF,TGTGCCAGCAGCCACGCCGGTGACAGGCCTGGAAACACCATATATTTT
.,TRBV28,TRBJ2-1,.,CASRGGTVSSYNEQFF,TGTGCCAGCAGGGGCGGGACTGTGAGCTCCTACAATGAGCAGTTCTTC
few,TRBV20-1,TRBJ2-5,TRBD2,CSASPASGRQETQYF,TGCAGTGCTAGCCCGGCTAGCGGTCGGCAAGAGACCCAGTACTTC